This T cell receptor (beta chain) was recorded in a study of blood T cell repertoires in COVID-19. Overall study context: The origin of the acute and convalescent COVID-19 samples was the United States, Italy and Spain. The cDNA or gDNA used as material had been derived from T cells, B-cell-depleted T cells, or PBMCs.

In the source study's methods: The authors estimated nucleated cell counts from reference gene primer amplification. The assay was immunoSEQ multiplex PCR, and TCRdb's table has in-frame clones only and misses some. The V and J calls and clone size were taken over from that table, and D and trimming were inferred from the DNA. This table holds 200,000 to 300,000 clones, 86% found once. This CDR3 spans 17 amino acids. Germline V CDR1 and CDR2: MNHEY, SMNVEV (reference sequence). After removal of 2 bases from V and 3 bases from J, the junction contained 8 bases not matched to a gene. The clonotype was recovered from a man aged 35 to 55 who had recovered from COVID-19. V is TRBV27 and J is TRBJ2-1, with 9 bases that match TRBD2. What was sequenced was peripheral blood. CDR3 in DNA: TGTGCCAGCAGTTTACGAGCTAGCGGGGATAACTACAATGAGCAGTTCTTC. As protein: CASSLRASGDNYNEQFF.